This T cell receptor beta chain was observed in a study of Tregs in tolerant kidney transplant recipients. On this clone itself: Its antigen is still unknown.

The data were produced by immunoSEQ multiplex PCR, yet TCRdb's version contains in-frame clones alone and is incomplete. The sample has 50,000 to 85,000 clones, roughly 92% seen once. The CDR3 spans 14 residues. Looked up from germline, CDR1 is LNHDA and CDR2 is SQIVND (reference sequence). V dropped 4 bases and J dropped 4 bases, with 13 bases sitting between them. Whole-study findings and limits: Tolerant patients' donor-specific Tregs expanded beyond overall Tregs, suggesting antigen-driven growth.

The chain links TRBV19 to TRBJ1-1; weak D call: TRBD1 (5 bases). Specimen: CD8+ T cells from blood, collected before the transplant. This clonotype originated in a human donor who received a combined kidney and bone marrow transplant. The chain's CDR3 is CASSRLLGGTEAFF. The CDR3 nucleotides are TGTGCCAGTAGTAGGCTGTTGGGGGGCACTGAAGCTTTCTTT. The entire variable domain, with the rest obtained from reference TRBV19 and TRBJ1-1, is as follows: DGGITQSPKYLFRKEGQNVTLSCEQNLNHDAMYWYRQDPGQGLRLIYYSQIVNDFQKGDIAEGYSVSREKKESFPLTVTSAQKNPTAFYLCASSRLLGGTEAFFGQGTRLTVV.